A single sample is the source of the 26 T cell receptor beta chains below, sequenced in a study of CD8 T cells in ankylosing spondylitis. From the 5' RACE reads, TCRdb called clonotypes with MiXCR, one entry per CDR3 protein. The table lists about 340,000 distinct CDR3 sequences, more than 20% of them singletons, with under 15% in the top ten. Sample: blood, either unsorted or a sorted T cell fraction (not recorded which). The source of these receptors is a male donor with ankylosing spondylitis or in good health (not recorded which).

The V gene is TRBV11-2, the J gene TRBJ2-2, with TRBD1 as a possible D gene (6 bases). Per the germline V gene, CDR1 is SGHAT and CDR2 is FQNNGV. Trimming stripped 3 bases from V and 0 bases from J, with 8 bases between. The CDR3 consists of 15 residues. CDR3 in DNA: TGTGCCAGCAGCTTGGGGACAACGAACACCGGGGAGCTGTTTTTT. Encoded protein: CASSLGTTNTGELFF.

This clonotype showed up just a few times. The chain has TRBV20-1 and TRBJ2-7; perhaps TRBD2 as D (6 bases). Per the germline V gene, CDR1 is DFQATT and CDR2 is SNEGSKA (reference sequence). The CDR3 length is 13 residues. The V gene lost 6 bases and the J gene lost 3 bases, with 15 bases spanning the gap. CDR3 bases: TGCAGTGCCAGTCCTTTGGGGGGCTACGAGCAGTACTTC. It encodes CSASPLGGYEQYF.

The chain uses TRBV5-6 and TRBJ2-2; the D is unclear. V lost 2 bases to trimming and J lost 1 base, with 12 bases between them. The length of the CDR3 is 16 residues. Germline loops: CDR1 SGHDT, CDR2 YYEEEE. The CDR3 protein is CASSFEDPRNTGELFF. The CDR3 nucleotides are TGTGCCAGCAGCTTTGAGGACCCGAGGAACACCGGGGAGCTGTTTTTT. Full variable domain (rest looked up from reference TRBV5-6 and TRBJ2-2): DAGVTQSPTHLIKTRGQQVTLRCSPKSGHDTVSWYQQALGQGPQFIFQYYEEEERQRGNFPDRFSGHQFPNYSSELNVNALLLGDSALYLCASSFEDPRNTGELFFGEGSRLTVL.

The chain has TRBV4-1 and TRBJ2-7; TRBD1 agrees at 9 bases. The junction had 6 bases not matched to a gene; V was cut back by 5 bases and J by 7 bases. Per the germline V gene, CDR1 is MGHRA and CDR2 is YSYEKL. The CDR3 consists of 13 residues. CDR3 residues: CASSGGTGYEQYF. The CDR3 DNA is TGCGCCAGCAGCGGCGGGACAGGGTATGAGCAGTACTTC.

The sample holds a few counts of this clonotype. The chain joins TRBV20-1 to TRBJ2-7; 10 nucleotides agree with TRBD2. After removal of 0 bases from V and 3 bases from J, the junction contained 17 bases not matched to a gene. CDR1 DFQATT and CDR2 SNEGSKA come from the germline V gene (reference sequence). The CDR3 has 19 residues. The CDR3 is CSARDLAVASGGLLYEQYF. The CDR3 nucleotides read TGCAGTGCTAGAGATCTTGCTGTGGCTAGCGGGGGCCTTCTCTACGAGCAGTACTTC.

This clonotype was found a few times. The chain has TRBV12-3 or TRBV12-4 and TRBJ2-1, with D perhaps TRBD1 (5 bases). The V and J ends lost 3 bases and 15 bases respectively, with 18 bases between them. The CDR3 has 13 residues. As DNA, the CDR3 is TGTGCCAGCAGTTTGTCCCCAGGGCGAATACTGTTCTTC. Translated, it gives CASSLSPGRILFF.

This clonotype was counted a few times. The CDR3 DNA follows: TGTGCCAGTACCCCAGAGAACACCGGGGAGCTGTTTTTT. It yields the protein CASTPENTGELFF. V and J are TRBV19 and TRBJ2-2; D is unresolved. Germline CDR1 and CDR2: LNHDA and SQIVND (reference sequence). The V end was cut by 7 bases, the J end by 1 base, with 7 bases between. The CDR3 consists of 13 residues.

The sample holds a few counts of this clonotype. The rearrangement links TRBV7-9 to TRBJ1-4; D ambiguous. The CDR3 runs 11 residues. Trimming removed 6 bases from V and 7 bases from J, with 6 bases in between. Germline CDR1 and CDR2: SEHNR and FQNEAQ (reference sequence). CDR3 bases: TGTGCCAGCAGTACGTTTGAAAAACTGTTTTTT. This translates into CASSTFEKLFF.

The chain recombines TRBV4-1 with TRBJ2-7; TRBD1 might be the D (7 bases). Germline-derived CDR1 and CDR2 are MGHRA and YSYEKL. This CDR3 has 16 amino acids. V gave up 0 bases and J gave up 3 bases, with 15 bases separating them. The CDR3 loop reads CASSQDSGGRIYEQYF. CDR3 nucleotide sequence: TGCGCCAGCAGCCAAGATTCAGGGGGGCGGATCTACGAGCAGTACTTC.

This clonotype occurred a few times. The chain joins TRBV7-3 to TRBJ2-7, with D hard to call. V gave up 5 bases and J gave up 2 bases, with 10 bases separating them. CDR1 and CDR2 (germline): SGHTA, FQGTGA. The CDR3 runs to 13 residues. CDR3 sequence reads: CASSQTGPYEQYF. The CDR3 DNA reads TGTGCCAGCAGCCAGACGGGTCCCTACGAGCAGTACTTC.

The sample holds a few counts of this clonotype. The chain uses TRBV5-4 and TRBJ1-1; no firm D call. CDR3 length equals 16 residues. V lost 3 bases, J lost 5 bases, and 20 bases lay in between. The germline gives CDR1 SGHNT, CDR2 YYREEE (reference sequence). The CDR3, as DNA: TGTGCCAGCAGCTCGTCCTTGCAGACCCGCCGGACTGAAGCTTTCTTT. This sequence encodes CASSSSLQTRRTEAFF.

This clonotype was detected only a few times. The chain uses TRBV9 and TRBJ2-2, with 9 bases that match TRBD1. The CDR3 sequence is 18 residues long. The V segment lost 3 bases and the J segment 1 base; nucleotides outside the gene matches: 10. Germline values: CDR1 SGDLS, CDR2 YYNGEE. Written as DNA, the CDR3 is TGTGCCAGCAGCGAGACAGGGGGTCGTGGGGTGAACACCGGGGAGCTGTTTTTT. It translates to CASSETGGRGVNTGELFF.

The V and J genes are TRBV5-1 and TRBJ2-7; TRBD1 is a possible D gene (5 bases). Germline V gives CDR1 SGHRS, CDR2 YFSETQ. Trimming stripped 0 bases from V and 2 bases from J, with 9 bases between. The CDR3 totals 14 residues. This CDR3 is CASSLVAGPYEQYF. The CDR3 nucleotides read TGCGCCAGCAGCTTGGTGGCAGGGCCCTACGAGCAGTACTTC.

This clonotype was counted a few times. V is TRBV18 and J is TRBJ2-7; maybe TRBD1 (6 bases). The CDR3 runs 15 residues. Between the trimmed V and J ends, which lost 2 bases and 1 base, there was a span of 12 bases. The germline gives CDR1 KGHSH, CDR2 LQKENI. The CDR3 region is CASSPRGSESYEQYF. For the CDR3, the DNA is TGTGCCAGCTCACCAAGGGGGAGCGAATCCTACGAGCAGTACTTC.

This chain connects TRBV3-1 to TRBJ2-3, with TRBD2 identical over 8 bases. Germline assignment: CDR1 LGHDT and CDR2 YNNKEL (reference sequence). CDR3 length equals 16 residues. The V and J ends lost 4 bases and 2 bases, in that order; junction bases with no gene match: 8. The CDR3 loop reads CASSRGRGGVTDTQYF. The CDR3 DNA reads as TGTGCCAGCAGCCGCGGACGGGGGGGCGTCACAGATACGCAGTATTTT.

The chain carries TRBV7-8 and TRBJ2-1; the D gene is possibly TRBD1 (8 bases). CDR1 is SGHVS and CDR2 is FQNEAQ in the germline V gene. CDR3 length: 16 residues. The ends were cut back, 5 bases at V and 2 bases at J, with 16 bases in the middle. Here the CDR3 reads CASSQSGDRTYNEQFF. In DNA form, the CDR3 reads TGTGCCAGCAGCCAAAGCGGGGACAGGACCTACAATGAGCAGTTCTTC.

The chain uses TRBV27 and TRBJ2-3, with TRBD2 matching 12 bases. The CDR3 is 16 residues long. The junction had 12 bases not matched to a gene; V was cut back by 8 bases and J by 6 bases. Germline CDR1 is MNHEY and CDR2 is SMNVEV (reference sequence). The CDR3 region is CASGIHLAGGADTQYF. CDR3 sequence (DNA): TGTGCCAGCGGGATACATCTAGCGGGGGGGGCTGATACGCAGTATTTT.

The chain employs TRBV9 and TRBJ2-2; 13 bases map to TRBD2. Germline CDR1 reads SGDLS; CDR2 reads YYNGEE. The CDR3 extends over 18 amino acids. J was trimmed by 1 base and V by 1 base; bases with no gene match: 4. The CDR3 coding sequence is TGTGCCAGCAGCGTACATGGACTAGCGGGAGAGAACACCGGGGAGCTGTTTTTT. Translation gives CASSVHGLAGENTGELFF.

The J gene is TRBJ2-3, the V gene TRBV7-8; 10 bases map to TRBD1. Germline CDR1 is SGHVS and CDR2 is FQNEAQ. Trimming removed 6 bases from V and 6 bases from J; junction bases left unmatched: 9. The CDR3 covers 15 residues. Here the CDR3 DNA reads TGTGCCAGCAGAACCGGGACAGGGGATTGGGATACGCAGTATTTT. It yields the protein CASRTGTGDWDTQYF.

The rearrangement uses TRBV29-1 and TRBJ2-1, with 8 bases fitting TRBD2. The trim removed 1 base at V and 7 bases at J, leaving 12 bases unmatched. Per the germline V gene, CDR1 is SQVTM and CDR2 is ANQGSEA. This CDR3 region has 16 residues. DNA of the CDR3: TGCAGCGTTGAAGTATTTGACGGGGGGGCGCGGAATGAGCAGTTCTTC. This sequence encodes CSVEVFDGGARNEQFF.

The table lists this clonotype with a few counts. The chain uses TRBV20-1 and TRBJ2-3; no definite D call. V was trimmed by 0 bases and J by 5 bases, leaving 15 bases between them. The CDR3 runs to 15 residues. Germline loops: CDR1 DFQATT, CDR2 SNEGSKA (reference sequence). This CDR3 is CSARDWARQVDTQYF. CDR3 nucleotides: TGCAGTGCTAGAGATTGGGCAAGACAAGTAGATACGCAGTATTTT.

CDR3 region: CASSLQDDHSYEQYF. The CDR3 coding sequence is TGTGCCAGCAGCCTCCAGGACGACCACTCCTACGAGCAGTACTTC. This rearrangement joins TRBV7-9 to TRBJ2-7; no reliable D call. V was cut by 5 bases and J by 0 bases, with 14 bases left in between. Germline V lookup: CDR1 SEHNR, CDR2 FQNEAQ (reference sequence). There are 15 residues in the CDR3.

CDR3 loop: CASSYRLGPIPYGYTF. CDR3 DNA: TGTGCCAGCAGTTACAGGCTAGGCCCCATCCCCTATGGCTACACCTTC. The chain uses TRBV6-5 and TRBJ1-2; D unresolved. The CDR3 spans 16 residues. V was pared by 2 bases and J by 4 bases, with 17 bases between. Germline V CDR1 and CDR2: MNHEY, SVGAGI.

The gene calls are TRBV3-1 and TRBJ2-7, with 8 bases that match TRBD2. Germline trimming cut 3 bases from V and 1 base from J; bases unmatched to any gene: 5. Germline V gives CDR1 LGHDT, CDR2 YNNKEL (reference sequence). The CDR3 has 15 amino acids. The CDR3 is CASSHGASGSYEQYF. The CDR3 DNA is TGTGCCAGCAGCCATGGTGCTAGCGGGTCCTACGAGCAGTACTTC.

This chain uses TRBV6-1 with TRBJ1-1; a weak D match, TRBD1 (5 bases). CDR1 and CDR2 (germline): MNHNS, SASEGT. Between the trimmed V and J ends, which lost 6 bases and 2 bases, there was a span of 7 bases. There are 12 residues in the CDR3. CDR3 sequence: CASRGVNTEAFF. CDR3 sequence (DNA): TGTGCCAGCAGGGGGGTTAACACTGAAGCTTTCTTT.

This clonotype has a handful of counts. The rearrangement uses TRBV29-1 and TRBJ2-2; D unresolved. The germline V gene encodes CDR1 SQVTM and CDR2 ANQGSEA. The CDR3 extends over 11 amino acids. Trimming left V 5 bases short and J 7 bases short, with 8 bases between. The CDR3 DNA reads TGCAGCGTTTATGGGGTCGGGGAGCTGTTTTTT. Translation gives CSVYGVGELFF.